This TCR beta chain was identified during a study of OX40 agonist ivuxolimab in advanced cancers. Sequencing used immunoSEQ multiplex PCR; TCRdb keeps in-frame clones, though not all of them. The sample has 150,000 to 190,000 clones, 94% seen once. The receptor was derived from an adult with an advanced solid tumor such as melanoma, head and neck, liver or kidney cancer. Material: CD4+ or CD8+ T cells sorted from blood, obtained in a trial of the OX40 agonist ivuxolimab.

The CDR3, as DNA: TGTGCCATCAGGAGTAGCGGGGGAGGCTACGAGCAGTACTTC. It specifies CAIRSSGGGYEQYF. The chain is built from TRBV10-3 and TRBJ2-7; 9 positions match TRBD2. This CDR3 has 14 amino acids. With 6 bases clipped from V and 3 bases from J, the junction kept 6 bases outside the gene matches. Germline V gene data show CDR1 as ENHRY and CDR2 as SYGVKD.